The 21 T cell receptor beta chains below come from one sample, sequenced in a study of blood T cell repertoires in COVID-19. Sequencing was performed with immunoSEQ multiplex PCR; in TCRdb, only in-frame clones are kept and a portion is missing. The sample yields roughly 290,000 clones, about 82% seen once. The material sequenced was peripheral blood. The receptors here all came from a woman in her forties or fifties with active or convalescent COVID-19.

Here the CDR3 DNA reads TGTGCCAGCAGCTCTTCTGTGGGTTCGGGGACGCAGTATTTT. Translation: CASSSSVGSGTQYF. The chain uses TRBV11-2 and TRBJ2-3; D is possibly TRBD2 (5 bases). Deletions cut 4 bases from V and 9 bases from J, with 17 bases between. This CDR3 comprises 14 residues. Germline V gene sequence: CDR1 SGHAT, CDR2 FQNNGV.

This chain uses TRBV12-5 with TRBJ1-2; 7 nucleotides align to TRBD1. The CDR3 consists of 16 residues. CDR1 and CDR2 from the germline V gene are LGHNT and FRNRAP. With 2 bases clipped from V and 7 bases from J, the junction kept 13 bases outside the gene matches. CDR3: CASGLSGGRGRLGYTF. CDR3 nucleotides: TGTGCTAGTGGTTTGTCTGGGGGTAGGGGGCGGCTTGGCTACACCTTC.

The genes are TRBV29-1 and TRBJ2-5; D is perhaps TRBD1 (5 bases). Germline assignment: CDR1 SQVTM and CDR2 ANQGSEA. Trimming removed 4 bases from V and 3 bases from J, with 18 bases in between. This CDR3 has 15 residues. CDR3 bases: TGCAGCGTTGTCTTGGGGCGACGTGGAGAAGAGACCCAGTACTTC. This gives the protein CSVVLGRRGEETQYF.

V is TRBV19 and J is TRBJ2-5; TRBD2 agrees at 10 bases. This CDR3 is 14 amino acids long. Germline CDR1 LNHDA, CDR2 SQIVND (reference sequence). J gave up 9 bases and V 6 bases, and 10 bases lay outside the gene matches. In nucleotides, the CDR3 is TGTGCCAGTAGATCAGCGGGAGGGCCTGGTTCCCAGTACTTC. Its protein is CASRSAGGPGSQYF. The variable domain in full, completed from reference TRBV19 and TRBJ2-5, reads DGGITQSPKYLFRKEGQNVTLSCEQNLNHDAMYWYRQDPGQGLRLIYYSQIVNDFQKGDIAEGYSVSREKKESFPLTVTSAQKNPTAFYLCASRSAGGPGSQYFGPGTRLLVL.

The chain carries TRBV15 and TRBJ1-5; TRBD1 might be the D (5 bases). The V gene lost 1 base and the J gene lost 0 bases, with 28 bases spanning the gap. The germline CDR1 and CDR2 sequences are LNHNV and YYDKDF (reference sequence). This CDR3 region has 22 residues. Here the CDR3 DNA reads TGTGCCACCAGCAGAGGAGGAAGGGGTTACTTTGGGGTAACTAATAGCAATCAGCCCCAGCATTTT. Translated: CATSRGGRGYFGVTNSNQPQHF. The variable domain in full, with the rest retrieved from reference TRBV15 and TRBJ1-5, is DAMVIQNPRYQVTQFGKPVTLSCSQTLNHNVMYWYQQKSSQAPKLLFHYYDKDFNNEADTPDNFQSRRPNTSFCFLDIRSPGLGDTAMYLCATSRGGRGYFGVTNSNQPQHFGDGTRLSIL.

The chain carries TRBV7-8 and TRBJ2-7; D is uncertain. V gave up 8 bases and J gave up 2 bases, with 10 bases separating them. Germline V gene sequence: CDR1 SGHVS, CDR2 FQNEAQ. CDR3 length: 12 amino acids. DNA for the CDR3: TGTGCCAGCGGCTCGAGGACCTACGAGCAGTACTTC. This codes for CASGSRTYEQYF.

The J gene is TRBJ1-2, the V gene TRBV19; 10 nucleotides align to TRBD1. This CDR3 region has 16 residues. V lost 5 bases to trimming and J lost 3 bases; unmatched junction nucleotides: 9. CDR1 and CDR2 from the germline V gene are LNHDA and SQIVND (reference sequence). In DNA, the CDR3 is TGTGCCAGTAGTTCCCGGACAGGGGGTCGGGACTATGGCTACACCTTC. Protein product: CASSSRTGGRDYGYTF.

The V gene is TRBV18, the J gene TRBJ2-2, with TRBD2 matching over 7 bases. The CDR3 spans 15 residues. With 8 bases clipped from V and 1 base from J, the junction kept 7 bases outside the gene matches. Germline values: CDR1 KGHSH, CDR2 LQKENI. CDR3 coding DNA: TGTGCCAGCGTACGCGGGAGAATGAACACCGGGGAGCTGTTTTTT. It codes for CASVRGRMNTGELFF.

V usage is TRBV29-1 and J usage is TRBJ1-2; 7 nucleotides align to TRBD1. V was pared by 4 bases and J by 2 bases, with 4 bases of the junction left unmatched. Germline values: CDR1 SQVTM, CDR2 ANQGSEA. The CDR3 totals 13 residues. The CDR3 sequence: CSVAAGGNYGYTF. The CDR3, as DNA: TGCAGCGTTGCGGCAGGGGGGAACTATGGCTACACCTTC.

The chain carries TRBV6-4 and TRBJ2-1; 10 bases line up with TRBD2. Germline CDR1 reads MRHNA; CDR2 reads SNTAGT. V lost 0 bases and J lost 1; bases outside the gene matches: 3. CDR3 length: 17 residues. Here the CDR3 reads CASSDSLAGVSYNEQFF. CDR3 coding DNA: TGTGCCAGCAGTGACTCCCTAGCGGGAGTATCCTACAATGAGCAGTTCTTC.

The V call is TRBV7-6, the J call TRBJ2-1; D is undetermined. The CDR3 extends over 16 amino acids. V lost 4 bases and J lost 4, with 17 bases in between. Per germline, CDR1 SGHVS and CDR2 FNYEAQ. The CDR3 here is CASSSRRISPYNEQFF. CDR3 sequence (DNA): TGTGCCAGCAGCTCTCGCAGGATTTCCCCTTACAATGAGCAGTTCTTC.

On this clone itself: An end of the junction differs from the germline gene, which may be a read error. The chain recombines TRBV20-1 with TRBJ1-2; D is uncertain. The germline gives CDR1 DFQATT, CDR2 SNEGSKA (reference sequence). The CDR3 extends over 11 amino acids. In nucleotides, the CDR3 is TGCAGTGCTATACTAGACGGCGTCTCCACTTTC. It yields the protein CSAILDGVSTF.

In DNA, the CDR3 is TGCGCCAGCACATTAGGGGCGGGAGGGCCTCTTTTCGAGCAGTACTTC. It codes for CASTLGAGGPLFEQYF. The chain is built from TRBV5-1 and TRBJ2-7, with 9 bases lining up with TRBD2. The CDR3 consists of 16 residues. J gave up 6 bases and V 6 bases, and 16 bases lay outside the gene matches. The germline V gene has CDR1 SGHRS and CDR2 YFSETQ.

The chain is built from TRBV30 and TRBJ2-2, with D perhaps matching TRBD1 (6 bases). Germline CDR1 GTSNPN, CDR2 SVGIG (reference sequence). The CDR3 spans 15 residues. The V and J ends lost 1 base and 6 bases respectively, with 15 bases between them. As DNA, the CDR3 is TGTGCCTGGAGTGGGTTCAGGGGTAGTCCCGGGGAGCTGTTTTTT. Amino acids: CAWSGFRGSPGELFF.

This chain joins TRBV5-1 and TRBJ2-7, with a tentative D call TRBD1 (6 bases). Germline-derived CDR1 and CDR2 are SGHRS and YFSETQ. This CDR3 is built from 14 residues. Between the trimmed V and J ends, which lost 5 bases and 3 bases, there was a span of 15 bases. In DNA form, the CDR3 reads TGCGCCAGCAGTGAGTTCCTACAGGGCTACGAGCAGTACTTC. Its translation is CASSEFLQGYEQYF.

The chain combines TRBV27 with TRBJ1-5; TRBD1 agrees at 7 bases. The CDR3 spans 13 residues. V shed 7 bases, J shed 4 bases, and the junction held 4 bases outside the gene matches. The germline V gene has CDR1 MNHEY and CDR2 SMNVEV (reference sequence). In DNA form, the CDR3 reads TGTGCCAGCAAATACAGGGGAAATCAGCCCCAGCATTTT. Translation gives CASKYRGNQPQHF.

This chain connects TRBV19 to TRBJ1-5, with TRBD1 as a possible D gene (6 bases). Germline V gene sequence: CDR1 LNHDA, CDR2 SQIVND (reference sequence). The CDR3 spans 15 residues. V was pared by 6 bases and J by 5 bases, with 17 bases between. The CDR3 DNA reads TGTGCCAGTAGGGACAGCTCCTTAGGGGATCAGCCCCAGCATTTT. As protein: CASRDSSLGDQPQHF.

CDR3 loop: CASSPAPGVDGYTF. The DNA for the CDR3 is TGTGCCAGCTCACCCGCCCCAGGGGTTGATGGCTACACCTTC. The chain employs TRBV18 and TRBJ1-2; D is possibly TRBD1 (6 bases). The ends were cut back, 3 bases at V and 6 bases at J, with 14 bases in the middle. The CDR3 sequence is 14 residues long. Germline-derived CDR1 and CDR2 are KGHSH and LQKENI.

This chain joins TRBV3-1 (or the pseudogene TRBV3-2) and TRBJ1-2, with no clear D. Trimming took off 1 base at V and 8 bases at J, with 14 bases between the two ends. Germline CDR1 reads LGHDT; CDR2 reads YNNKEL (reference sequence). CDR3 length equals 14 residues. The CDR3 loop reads CASSQVWVSEGYTF. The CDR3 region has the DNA TGTGCCAGCAGCCAAGTCTGGGTATCGGAGGGCTACACCTTC.

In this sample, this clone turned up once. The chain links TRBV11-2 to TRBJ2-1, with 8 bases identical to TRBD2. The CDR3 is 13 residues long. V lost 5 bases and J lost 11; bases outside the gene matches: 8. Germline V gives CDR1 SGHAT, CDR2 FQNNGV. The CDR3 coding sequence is TGTGCCAGCAGCACCCGACTAGCGATACAGCAGTTCTTC. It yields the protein CASSTRLAIQQFF.

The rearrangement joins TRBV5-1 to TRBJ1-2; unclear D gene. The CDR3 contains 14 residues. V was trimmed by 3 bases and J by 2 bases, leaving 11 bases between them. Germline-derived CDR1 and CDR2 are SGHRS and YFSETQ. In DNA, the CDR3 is TGCGCCAGCAGCTCCGGAGCGGGGAACTATGGCTACACCTTC. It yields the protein CASSSGAGNYGYTF.